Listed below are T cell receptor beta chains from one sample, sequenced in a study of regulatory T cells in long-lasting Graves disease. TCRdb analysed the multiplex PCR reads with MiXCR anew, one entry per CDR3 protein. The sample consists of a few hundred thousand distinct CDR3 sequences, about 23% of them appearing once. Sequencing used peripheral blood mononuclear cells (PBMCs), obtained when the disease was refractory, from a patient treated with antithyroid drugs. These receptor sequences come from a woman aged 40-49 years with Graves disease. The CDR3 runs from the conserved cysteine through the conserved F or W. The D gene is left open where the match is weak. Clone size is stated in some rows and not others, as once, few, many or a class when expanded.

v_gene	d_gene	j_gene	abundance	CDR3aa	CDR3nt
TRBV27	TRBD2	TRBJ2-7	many	CASSPLLAVNYEQYF	TGTGCCAGCAGTCCTCTACTAGCGGTCAACTACGAGCAGTACTTC
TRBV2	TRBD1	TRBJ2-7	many	CASILGGTGGYEQYF	TGTGCCAGCATTCTAGGAGGGACAGGGGGCTACGAGCAGTACTTC
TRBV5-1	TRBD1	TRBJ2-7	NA	CASSYAGTGDYEQYF	TGCGCCAGCAGTTATGCCGGGACAGGGGACTACGAGCAGTACTTC
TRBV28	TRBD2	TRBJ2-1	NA	CASSRGLRLAGVFEQFF	TGTGCCAGCAGCCGGGGACTGCGACTAGCGGGAGTTTTTGAGCAGTTCTTC
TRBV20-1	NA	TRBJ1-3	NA	CSARDLNSGNTIYF	TGCAGTGCTAGAGATTTGAACTCTGGAAACACCATATATTTT
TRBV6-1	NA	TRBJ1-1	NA	CASSLQIHTEAFF	TGTGCCAGCAGTCTTCAAATCCACACTGAAGCTTTCTTT
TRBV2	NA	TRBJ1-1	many	CASSSQENTEAFF	TGTGCCAGCAGTTCACAGGAGAACACTGAAGCTTTCTTT
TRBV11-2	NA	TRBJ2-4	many	CASSPLGGAKNIQYF	TGTGCCAGCAGCCCCCTCGGTGGGGCCAAAAACATTCAGTACTTC
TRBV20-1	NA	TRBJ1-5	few	CSAREAGSSNQPQHF	TGCAGTGCTAGAGAGGCAGGGAGTAGCAATCAGCCCCAGCATTTT
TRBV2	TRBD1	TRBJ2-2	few	CASSATGLNTGELFF	TGTGCCAGCAGCGCGACAGGGCTTAACACCGGGGAGCTGTTTTTT
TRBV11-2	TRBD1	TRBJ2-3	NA	CASSLLTGGSTDTQYF	TGTGCCAGCAGCCTCTTGACAGGGGGCAGCACAGATACGCAGTATTTT
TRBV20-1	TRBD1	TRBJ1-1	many	CSAQKGDRGAFF	TGCAGTGCTCAAAAGGGGGACAGGGGTGCTTTCTTT
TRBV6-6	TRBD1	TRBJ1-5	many	CASSYSGTGDQPQHF	TGTGCCAGCAGTTACTCGGGGACAGGAGATCAGCCCCAGCATTTT
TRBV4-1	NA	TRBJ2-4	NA	CASSRNVGTLSIQYF	TGCGCCAGCAGCCGTAACGTCGGGACTCTGTCCATTCAGTACTTC
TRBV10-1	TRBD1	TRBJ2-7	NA	CASSELTGEKYEQYF	TGCGCCAGCAGTGAGTTGACAGGGGAGAAATACGAGCAGTACTTC
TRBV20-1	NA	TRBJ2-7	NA	CSPERSSYEQYF	TGCAGTCCCGAGCGGAGCTCCTACGAGCAGTACTTC
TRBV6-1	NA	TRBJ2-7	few	CASSRHIGLSEQYF	TGTGCCAGCAGCCGCCACATCGGACTAAGCGAGCAGTACTTC